The next 29 T cell receptor beta chains were all read from a single sample in a study of T cells in Graves' hyperthyroidism and ophthalmopathy. Amplification of TCR beta CDR3 regions was performed using RNA transcripts as template. Initially, a first-round RT-PCR of the TCR CDR3 employed the HTBI primer set. From the multiplex PCR reads, TCRdb called clonotypes with MiXCR, one entry per CDR3 protein. The sample holds about 710,000 distinct CDR3 sequences, roughly 17% seen once. The specimen was blood. These receptor sequences come from a man aged 18 to 30 with Graves' hyperthyroidism.

There are a few counts of this clonotype. V gene TRBV5-1 combines with J gene TRBJ2-2; possible D gene TRBD2, 5 bases. Germline CDR1 and CDR2: SGHRS and YFSETQ. This CDR3 has 16 amino acids. V shed 4 bases and J shed 4 bases, with 17 bases lying between them. CDR3 coding DNA: TGCGCCAGCAGCCCGGGGATTGGCCTCCGCACCGGGGAGCTGTTTTTT. Translation: CASSPGIGLRTGELFF.

V gene TRBV5-6 combines with J gene TRBJ2-1, with 10 bases identical to TRBD2. The CDR3 length is 18 residues. J lost 0 bases, V lost 4 bases, and 10 bases had no gene match. Germline CDR1 and CDR2: SGHDT and YYEEEE. Written as DNA, the CDR3 is TGTGCCAGCAGCCAAATATTAGCGGGGGGAAGCTCCTACAATGAGCAGTTCTTC. Its translation is CASSQILAGGSSYNEQFF.

The genes are TRBV28 and TRBJ1-6; a weak D match, TRBD1 (5 bases). In germline, CDR1 is MDHEN, CDR2 SYDVKM. The CDR3 sequence is 15 residues long. Trimming took 1 base from V and 9 from J, leaving 13 bases between them. Here the CDR3 DNA reads TGTGCCAGCAGTTTATATCGGGGCTCGACTTCACCCCTCCACTTT. It translates to CASSLYRGSTSPLHF.

In this sample, this clonotype turned up many times. This chain links TRBV20-1 with TRBJ2-1, with 9 bases aligning to TRBD2. Trimming at V came to 5 bases and at J to 6 bases, leaving 11 bases not matched to a gene. This CDR3 contains 15 residues. Germline CDR1 DFQATT, CDR2 SNEGSKA (reference sequence). Written as DNA, the CDR3 is TGCAGTGCTGATGCGGGACTAGCCATGGGCAATGAGCAGTTCTTC. This translates into CSADAGLAMGNEQFF.

The CDR3 here is CASRVTYEQYF. The CDR3 DNA sequence: TGTGCCAGCAGAGTCACCTACGAGCAGTACTTC. The chain couples TRBV2 to TRBJ2-7; D is ambiguous. The CDR3 contains 11 residues. Germline CDR1 is SNHLY and CDR2 is FYNNEI. V dropped 6 bases and J dropped 2 bases, with 5 bases sitting between them. Complete variable domain (other parts from reference TRBV2 and TRBJ2-7): EPEVTQTPSHQVTQMGQEVILRCVPISNHLYFYWYRQILGQKVEFLVSFYNNEISEKSEIFDDQFSVERPDGSNFTLKIRSTKLEDSAMYFCASRVTYEQYFGPGTRLTVT.

The CDR3 nucleotides read TGTGCCTGGAGTGCCTTAAGTCGACCCCAAGAGACCCAGTACTTC. It codes for CAWSALSRPQETQYF. This chain uses TRBV30 with TRBJ2-5; D is unclear. This CDR3 has 15 residues. Deletions cut 1 base from V and 1 base from J, with 13 bases between. Germline V gene data show CDR1 as GTSNPN and CDR2 as SVGIG (reference sequence).

This clonotype was counted many times. This sequence joins TRBV7-2 and TRBJ2-1; unclear D gene. Deletions cut 2 bases from V and 8 bases from J, with 10 bases between. This CDR3 has 13 residues. Per germline, CDR1 SGHTA and CDR2 FQGNSA. The CDR3 nucleotides read TGTGCCAGCAGCTTATTACGACGCCATGAGCAGTTCTTC. Its translation is CASSLLRRHEQFF.

The gene calls are TRBV6-5 and TRBJ2-1, with no clear D. The CDR3 covers 15 residues. Germline lookup yields CDR1 MNHEY and CDR2 SVGAGI. V lost 2 bases and J 5 bases, leaving 13 bases between the germline ends. CDR3 protein: CASSYGRTYHNEQFF. In DNA form, the CDR3 reads TGTGCCAGCAGTTACGGGCGGACGTACCACAATGAGCAGTTCTTC.

The sample holds a few counts of this clonotype. V gene TRBV20-1 combines with J gene TRBJ2-7; D is unresolved. CDR1 DFQATT and CDR2 SNEGSKA come from the germline V gene (reference sequence). CDR3 length equals 14 residues. Trimming shortened V by 6 bases and J by 2 bases, and 17 bases separated the two germline ends. The CDR3 here is CSARPNRYTYEQYF. CDR3 bases: TGCAGTGCCAGGCCAAATCGCTACACCTACGAGCAGTACTTC.

This clonotype has only a few counts. The chain has TRBV5-5 and TRBJ1-2; 7 nucleotides align to TRBD1. Trimming cost V 0 bases and J 4 bases; bases outside gene matches: 6. Germline V gives CDR1 SGHKS, CDR2 YYEKEE (reference sequence). The CDR3 spans 15 residues. The CDR3 loop is CASSLGQGVSYGYTF. The CDR3 DNA reads TGTGCCAGCAGCTTGGGGCAGGGGGTAAGCTATGGCTACACCTTC. Filled out from reference TRBV5-5 and TRBJ1-2, the complete variable domain reads DAGVTQSPTHLIKTRGQQVTLRCSPISGHKSVSWYQQVLGQGPQFIFQYYEKEERGRGNFPDRFSARQFPNYSSELNVNALLLGDSALYLCASSLGQGVSYGYTFGSGTRLTVV.

The chain recombines TRBV28 with TRBJ2-1, with 12 positions matching TRBD1. Germline assignment: CDR1 MDHEN and CDR2 SYDVKM. This CDR3 has 15 residues. The trim removed 5 bases at V and 6 bases at J, leaving 5 bases unmatched. In nucleotides, the CDR3 is TGTGCCAGCAGTGGGACAGGGGGCGCCTTCAATGAGCAGTTCTTC. Translating it yields CASSGTGGAFNEQFF.

The table lists this clonotype with a few counts. The chain recombines TRBV28 with TRBJ2-7, with D possibly matching TRBD2 (5 bases). The CDR3 length is 15 residues. From germline, CDR1 is MDHEN and CDR2 SYDVKM. Trimming stripped 3 bases from V and 6 bases from J, with 18 bases between. The CDR3 region has the DNA TGTGCCAGCAGTTTCGACCGGGGTCATAAATTCGAGCAGTACTTC. This sequence encodes CASSFDRGHKFEQYF.

Regarding this clonotype: This could be a read error, since a much larger clone is one nucleotide away. The chain employs TRBV5-1 and TRBJ2-7; D is uncertain. CDR3 length: 13 amino acids. The V gene's germline CDR1 is SGHRS and CDR2 YFSETQ. Between the trimmed V and J ends, which lost 2 bases and 9 bases, there was a span of 15 bases. This chain's CDR3 is CASSLGSSDGQYF. CDR3 in DNA: TGCGCCAGCAGCTTAGGTTCGTCGGACGGGCAGTACTTC.

J is TRBJ1-1 and V is TRBV20-1; D call uncertain. CDR1 DFQATT and CDR2 SNEGSKA come from the germline V gene (reference sequence). Trimming shortened V by 3 bases and J by 4 bases, and 12 bases separated the two germline ends. This CDR3 spans 13 amino acids. The CDR3 bases are TGCAGTGCTAGGGGTTTCGAGGTCACTGAAGCTTTCTTT. It translates to CSARGFEVTEAFF.

V usage is TRBV5-1 and J usage is TRBJ2-5; no firm D call. V was cut by 0 bases and J by 1 base, with 4 bases left in between. Germline CDR1 SGHRS, CDR2 YFSETQ. The CDR3 consists of 13 residues. CDR3 protein: CASSLVVQETQYF. The DNA of the CDR3 is TGCGCCAGCAGCTTGGTTGTCCAAGAGACCCAGTACTTC.

The genes are TRBV24-1 and TRBJ2-7; 8 nucleotides line up with TRBD2. V lost 10 bases, J lost 2 bases, and 9 bases stayed unmatched. The CDR3 contains 14 residues. The germline V gene encodes CDR1 KGHDR and CDR2 SFDVKD. DNA for the CDR3: TGTGCCACTGCGGGGGGACCGCATCCCTACGAGCAGTACTTC. Translation gives CATAGGPHPYEQYF.

This sequence joins TRBV20-1 and TRBJ1-1; 7 bases map to TRBD1. There are 15 residues in the CDR3. Trimming removed 3 bases from V and 2 bases from J; junction bases left unmatched: 9. Per the germline V gene, CDR1 is DFQATT and CDR2 is SNEGSKA (reference sequence). In nucleotides, the CDR3 is TGCAGTGCTAGTGGGGACAGAAGGGCCAACACTGAAGCTTTCTTT. Amino acid sequence: CSASGDRRANTEAFF.

As regards this clonotype: A single base separates this from a much larger clone, so it may be a read error. The J gene is TRBJ1-2, the V gene TRBV9; no clear D. Germline-derived CDR1 and CDR2 are SGDLS and YYNGEE. The CDR3 totals 13 residues. Written as DNA, the CDR3 is TGTGCCAGCGGCGTAGGCGGGTCCTATGGCTACACCTTC. Its translation: CASGVGGSYGYTF.

V gene TRBV20-1 combines with J gene TRBJ1-1; D gene uncertain. CDR3 size: 13 residues. Germline CDR1 reads DFQATT; CDR2 reads SNEGSKA (reference sequence). V was trimmed by 6 bases and J by 5 bases, leaving 16 bases between them. CDR3 in amino acids: CSALTAAKTEAFF. CDR3 nucleotides: TGCAGTGCCCTGACGGCTGCCAAAACTGAAGCTTTCTTT.

The chain couples TRBV19 to TRBJ1-2; D gene ambiguous. Per germline, CDR1 LNHDA and CDR2 SQIVND (reference sequence). V lost 8 bases, J lost 8 bases, and 6 bases lay in between. The CDR3 consists of 9 residues. CDR3 amino acids: CASGEGYTF. The CDR3 region has the DNA TGTGCCAGTGGGGAGGGCTACACCTTC.

A single count supports this clonotype. At one of its ends the junction is not consistent with the germline gene, which may arise from a read error. V gene TRBV19 combines with J gene TRBJ2-5; perhaps TRBD2 as D (6 bases). This CDR3 is built from 16 residues. Looked up from germline, CDR1 is LNHDA and CDR2 is SQIVND (reference sequence). CDR3 in amino acids: CAGSIRSGAYQETQYF. CDR3 sequence (DNA): TGTGCCGGTAGTATTCGTAGCGGAGCGTACCAAGAGACCCAGTACTTC. Combining the CDR3 with reference TRBV19 and TRBJ2-5 gives the whole variable domain DGGITQSPKYLFRKEGQNVTLSCEQNLNHDAMYWYRQDPGQGLRLIYYSQIVNDFQKGDIAEGYSVSREKKESFPLTVTSAQKNPTAFYLCAGSIRSGAYQETQYFGPGTRLLVL.

The chain couples TRBV19 to TRBJ2-2, with 11 bases lining up with TRBD2. The V and J ends lost 6 bases and 5 bases, in that order; junction bases with no gene match: 8. Germline V CDR1 and CDR2: LNHDA, SQIVND (reference sequence). This CDR3 is 16 amino acids long. CDR3: CASSLGLAGLTGELFF. The DNA for the CDR3 is TGTGCCAGTAGCCTCGGACTAGCGGGTCTAACCGGGGAGCTGTTTTTT. Full variable domain (rest looked up from reference TRBV19 and TRBJ2-2): DGGITQSPKYLFRKEGQNVTLSCEQNLNHDAMYWYRQDPGQGLRLIYYSQIVNDFQKGDIAEGYSVSREKKESFPLTVTSAQKNPTAFYLCASSLGLAGLTGELFFGEGSRLTVL.

Many counts were recorded for this clonotype. Written as DNA, the CDR3 is TGTGCCAGCACCCTCGATAGGGCGCGGTACACCGGGGAGCTGTTTTTT. Its translation is CASTLDRARYTGELFF. This chain connects TRBV12-3 or TRBV12-4 to TRBJ2-2; D ambiguous. The CDR3 extends over 16 amino acids. Trimming removed 7 bases at V and 3 bases at J, with 18 bases between.

This clonotype was seen more than once but under ten times. The V call is TRBV12-3 or TRBV12-4, the J call TRBJ2-7; TRBD2 matches at 7 bases. V dropped 4 bases and J dropped 0; count of bases not matched to a gene: 9. This CDR3 has 16 residues. In DNA, the CDR3 is TGTGCCAGCAGTTGGGCCTTAGCGGGTAGCTCCTACGAGCAGTACTTC. Encoded protein: CASSWALAGSSYEQYF.

In its sample, this clonotype was seen many times. This chain connects TRBV30 to TRBJ2-1, with TRBD1 as a possible D gene (6 bases). The CDR3 totals 15 residues. The ends were cut back, 3 bases at V and 0 bases at J, with 12 bases in the middle. The germline V gene encodes CDR1 GTSNPN and CDR2 SVGIG (reference sequence). CDR3 loop: CAWSGGQSSYNEQFF. The CDR3 region has the DNA TGTGCCTGGAGCGGAGGACAGAGCTCCTACAATGAGCAGTTCTTC.

In its sample, this clonotype was seen a few times. The chain combines TRBV6-5 with TRBJ2-7; 12 nucleotides agree with TRBD2. Germline CDR1 MNHEY, CDR2 SVGAGI. Unmatched junction bases numbered 2, after V lost 0 bases and J lost 2 bases. The CDR3 is 16 residues long. This CDR3 is CASSYSTSGSPYEQYF. The CDR3 nucleotides are TGTGCCAGCAGTTACTCGACTAGCGGGAGCCCCTACGAGCAGTACTTC.

This clonotype occurred a few times. The CDR3 DNA follows: TGCAGCGTCGGGGGCAGAACTGAAGCTTTCTTT. Translating it yields CSVGGRTEAFF. This chain links TRBV29-1 with TRBJ1-1, with D possibly being TRBD1 (6 bases). In germline, CDR1 is SQVTM, CDR2 ANQGSEA. Deletions cut 6 bases from V and 5 bases from J, with 10 bases between. The CDR3 totals 11 residues.

The chain links TRBV29-1 to TRBJ1-2; perhaps TRBD1 as D (6 bases). The V gene's germline CDR1 is SQVTM and CDR2 ANQGSEA. This CDR3 contains 13 residues. Deletions cut 6 bases from V and 3 bases from J, with 14 bases between. CDR3 in DNA: TGCAGCGTCAACGGGGGCGCTCACTATGGCTACACCTTC. Translating it yields CSVNGGAHYGYTF.

This chain links TRBV4-3 with TRBJ2-1, with 12 bases identical to TRBD2. V shed 1 base, J shed 9 bases, and the junction held 10 bases outside the gene matches. Germline-derived CDR1 and CDR2 are LGHNA and YSLEER. The CDR3 loop spans 17 amino acids. The CDR3 region has the DNA TGCGCCAGCAGCCAAGTGCCTAGCGGGAGGGCGGGGAGTGAGCAGTTCTTC. Translating gives CASSQVPSGRAGSEQFF.